This T cell receptor beta chain originates from a study of regulatory T cells in long-lasting Graves disease. This CDR3 has 13 amino acids. Germline CDR1 and CDR2: SGHTA and FQGTGA. V was pared by 5 bases and J by 10 bases, with 5 bases of the junction left unmatched. HTBI primers from iRepertoire and Arm-PCR of CDR3 regions yielded the TCR beta libraries. As handled by the study authors: Sequenced samples collectively carried approximately 58 TRBV and about 15 TRBJ segments. MiXCR, run by TCRdb on the multiplex PCR reads, gives a single entry per CDR3 protein. It is TCRdb's table, rather than the study itself, that gives the V and J calls and clone size. The sample consists of approximately 490,000 distinct CDR3 sequences, about a sixth of them appearing once. This clonotype was seen repeatedly, ten times or more. Stated time point: newly diagnosed GD, antithyroid drugs for less than 3 months. RNA extracted from PBMCs served as the sequencing template.

A further study also used this sample, focusing on T cells in Graves' hyperthyroidism and ophthalmopathy.

Sequencing used peripheral blood mononuclear cells (PBMCs), obtained at new diagnosis, from a patient treated with antithyroid drugs. This clonotype was sampled from a man aged 40-49 years with Graves disease. The rearrangement joins TRBV7-3 to TRBJ2-4, with 10 bases that match TRBD1. CDR3 coding DNA: TGTGCCAGCAGCGCCAGGGACAGGGGAATTCAGTACTTC. It codes for CASSARDRGIQYF.